One and the same sample provided the 18 T cell receptor beta chains below, sequenced in a study of radiotherapy plus CTLA-4 blockade in lung cancer. TCRdb keeps only in-frame clones here, not all; method: immunoSEQ multiplex PCR. The sample lists 64,000 or so clones, about 72% occurring once. The source was peripheral blood, collected from a patient treated with radiotherapy plus ipilimumab. The source of these receptors is a human donor with non-small cell lung cancer whose response to radiotherapy plus ipilimumab could not be evaluated.

This sequence joins TRBV7-2 and TRBJ2-2; 7 bases line up with TRBD1. Germline V lookup: CDR1 SGHTA, CDR2 FQGNSA. This CDR3 is 13 amino acids long. With 5 bases clipped from V and 6 bases from J, the junction kept 3 bases outside the gene matches. The CDR3 nucleotides are TGTGCCAGCAGCCCAACAGGGGCCGGGGAGCTGTTTTTT. It encodes CASSPTGAGELFF.

DNA of the CDR3: TGCGCCAGCAGCACGGGACTCCGCTACAATGAGCAGTTCTTC. This gives the protein CASSTGLRYNEQFF. The gene calls are TRBV5-1 and TRBJ2-1; possibly TRBD2 for D (6 bases). V gave up 4 bases and J gave up 3 bases, with 11 bases separating them. The CDR3 consists of 14 residues. CDR1 and CDR2 (germline): SGHRS, YFSETQ.

This chain links TRBV6-5 with TRBJ1-2, with 8 bases lining up with TRBD1. The V segment lost 8 bases and the J segment 8 bases; nucleotides outside the gene matches: 10. The CDR3 has 13 residues. Per the germline V gene, CDR1 is MNHEY and CDR2 is SVGAGI. The CDR3 loop reads CASGYRGMGGYTF. Written as DNA, the CDR3 is TGTGCCAGCGGATACAGGGGGATGGGGGGCTACACCTTC.

This sequence joins TRBV5-1 and TRBJ2-5; TRBD2 might be the D (6 bases). This CDR3 contains 15 residues. CDR1 SGHRS and CDR2 YFSETQ come from the germline V gene. V lost 6 bases, J lost 4 bases, and 19 bases lay in between. The CDR3 nucleotides read TGCGCCAGCAAAGTAGGCGGGGTGGGGCGAGAGACCCAGTACTTC. Amino acids: CASKVGGVGRETQYF.

The rearrangement joins TRBV27 to TRBJ1-2, with 8 positions matching TRBD1. The CDR3 sequence is 15 residues long. Germline CDR1 is MNHEY and CDR2 is SMNVEV (reference sequence). V gave up 4 bases and J gave up 14 bases; unmatched junction bases: 18. The CDR3 DNA sequence: TGTGCCAGCAGTTCCGAGGCCGGGACAGGTATTACTTTGACCTTC. It encodes CASSSEAGTGITLTF.

The J gene is TRBJ1-5, the V gene TRBV30; 8 nucleotides match TRBD1. Per germline, CDR1 GTSNPN and CDR2 SVGIG (reference sequence). The CDR3 loop spans 13 amino acids. The J segment lost 4 bases and the V segment lost 5 bases, leaving 4 bases of the junction unmatched. Here the CDR3 DNA reads TGTGCCTGGGGCGGACAGGGAAATCAGCCCCAGCATTTT. As protein: CAWGGQGNQPQHF.

This chain connects TRBV7-2 to TRBJ1-1, with a possible D match to TRBD1 (6 bases). This CDR3 region has 13 residues. The V and J ends lost 5 bases and 5 bases respectively, with 12 bases between them. Germline CDR1 is SGHTA and CDR2 is FQGNSA. As DNA, the CDR3 is TGTGCCAGCAGCACCCGACAGGTAACTGAAGCTTTCTTT. Its translation is CASSTRQVTEAFF.

This clone was seen more than once but under ten times. The chain couples TRBV7-9 to TRBJ1-1; 9 nucleotides align to TRBD1. The CDR3 is 13 amino acids. Losses at the gene ends were 1 base for V and 7 bases for J; bases not matched to a gene: 1. Germline CDR1 and CDR2: SEHNR and FQNEAQ (reference sequence). CDR3 nucleotides: TGTGCCAGCAGCTTAGGACAGGGGGATGAAGCTTTCTTT. This sequence encodes CASSLGQGDEAFF.

This clone was counted only a few times. The rearrangement links TRBV18 to TRBJ2-5; possible D gene TRBD2, 6 bases. The DNA matches TRBJ2-7 better at its end, which makes the J call doubtful. This CDR3 has 13 amino acids. Germline CDR1 KGHSH, CDR2 LQKENI. The CDR3 DNA reads TGTGCCAGCTCACCGTTTGGAGGGTTCGAGCAGTACTTC. It is translated as CASSPFGGFEQYF.

The chain carries TRBV29-1 and TRBJ1-1; D remains unclear. Germline CDR1 reads SQVTM; CDR2 reads ANQGSEA. The CDR3 loop spans 13 amino acids. The V end lost 0 bases, the J end lost 6 bases, and 11 bases lay between the germline ends. The CDR3: CSVEDKQRAEAFF. CDR3 sequence (DNA): TGCAGCGTTGAAGACAAACAGAGAGCTGAAGCTTTCTTT.

The J gene is TRBJ1-4, the V gene TRBV2; 7 bases agree with TRBD1. The CDR3 sequence is 15 residues long. Germline lookup yields CDR1 SNHLY and CDR2 FYNNEI. V was clipped by 8 bases and J by 3 bases; unmatched bases: 9. In nucleotides, the CDR3 is TGTGCCAGCGGGGCAGGGGGACGGGCTAATGAAAAACTGTTTTTT. It encodes CASGAGGRANEKLFF.

The chain combines TRBV27 with TRBJ1-3, with 9 bases that match TRBD1. This CDR3 comprises 16 residues. Per the germline V gene, CDR1 is MNHEY and CDR2 is SMNVEV (reference sequence). V lost 6 bases to trimming and J lost 0 bases; unmatched junction nucleotides: 6. Written as DNA, the CDR3 is TGTGCCAGCAGGCTCCGGGACAGGGACTCTGGAAACACCATATATTTT. It specifies CASRLRDRDSGNTIYF.

The V gene is TRBV10-3, the J gene TRBJ1-1; maybe TRBD1 (5 bases). Trimming removed 3 bases from V and 6 bases from J, with 14 bases in between. The CDR3 totals 14 residues. Germline V lookup: CDR1 ENHRY, CDR2 SYGVKD. The CDR3 protein is CAISEFQGSSEAFF. CDR3 DNA sequence: TGTGCCATCAGTGAATTTCAGGGCAGCTCTGAAGCTTTCTTT.

The chain links TRBV6-5 to TRBJ1-2; no clear D. The CDR3 covers 13 residues. Between the trimmed V and J ends, which lost 8 bases and 5 bases, there was a span of 15 bases. CDR1 and CDR2 from the germline V gene are MNHEY and SVGAGI. As DNA, the CDR3 is TGTGCCAGCCGACGGACGGGGATATATGGCTACACCTTC. It yields the protein CASRRTGIYGYTF.

CDR3 bases: TGTGCCAGCAGTGTGGGGGCCTTAGCGGGAGCGGGAGATACGCAGTATTTT. It codes for CASSVGALAGAGDTQYF. The chain combines TRBV6-1 with TRBJ2-3; 9 nucleotides align to TRBD2. The CDR3 runs 17 residues. The germline gives CDR1 MNHNS, CDR2 SASEGT. V shed 4 bases and J 5 bases; nucleotides not matched to a gene: 13.

This clone occurred a few times. The CDR3 DNA is TGTGCCAGCACCCTTGGGAGGGCTTTTGGGGAGACCCAGTACTTC. This encodes CASTLGRAFGETQYF. The genes are TRBV2 and TRBJ2-5, with 7 nucleotides matching TRBD2. Germline CDR1 is SNHLY and CDR2 is FYNNEI. V was pared by 7 bases and J by 5 bases, with 13 bases of the junction left unmatched. This CDR3 region has 15 residues.

V usage is TRBV6-5 and J usage is TRBJ2-3; a possible D gene is TRBD1 (6 bases). CDR1 is MNHEY, CDR2 SVGAGI, per germline. Trimming removed 6 bases at V and 0 bases at J, with 13 bases between. This CDR3 is built from 15 residues. The CDR3 region has the DNA TGTGCCAGCAGCTCACTCAGGGGTAGCACAGATACGCAGTATTTT. The encoded protein is CASSSLRGSTDTQYF.

This clone was picked up a small number of times. The CDR3 spells CAISHGQLYGYTF. The CDR3 DNA follows: TGTGCCATCAGTCACGGACAGCTCTATGGCTACACCTTC. V is TRBV10-3 and J is TRBJ1-2; possibly TRBD1 for D (6 bases). V was pared by 5 bases and J by 4 bases, with 11 bases between. The germline CDR1 and CDR2 sequences are ENHRY and SYGVKD. The CDR3 is 13 amino acids.